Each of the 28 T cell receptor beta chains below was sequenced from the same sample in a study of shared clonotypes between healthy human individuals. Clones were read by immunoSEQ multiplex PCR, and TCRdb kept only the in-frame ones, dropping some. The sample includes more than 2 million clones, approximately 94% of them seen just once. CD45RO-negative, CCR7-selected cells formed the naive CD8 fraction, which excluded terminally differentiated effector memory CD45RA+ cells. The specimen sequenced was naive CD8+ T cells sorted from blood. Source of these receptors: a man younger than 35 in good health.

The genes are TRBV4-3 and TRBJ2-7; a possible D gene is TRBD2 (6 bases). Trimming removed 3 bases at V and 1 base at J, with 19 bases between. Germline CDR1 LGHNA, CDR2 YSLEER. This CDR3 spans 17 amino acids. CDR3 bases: TGCGCCAGCAGCCAGTCTACGACCGGGACTGGTTCCTACGAGCAGTACTTC. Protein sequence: CASSQSTTGTGSYEQYF.

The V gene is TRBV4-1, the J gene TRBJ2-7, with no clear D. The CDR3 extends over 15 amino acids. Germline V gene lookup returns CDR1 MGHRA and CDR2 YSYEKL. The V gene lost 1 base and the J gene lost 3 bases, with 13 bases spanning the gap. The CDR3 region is CASSQGTDTYYEQYF. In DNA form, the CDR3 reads TGCGCCAGCAGCCAAGGGACGGATACCTACTACGAGCAGTACTTC.

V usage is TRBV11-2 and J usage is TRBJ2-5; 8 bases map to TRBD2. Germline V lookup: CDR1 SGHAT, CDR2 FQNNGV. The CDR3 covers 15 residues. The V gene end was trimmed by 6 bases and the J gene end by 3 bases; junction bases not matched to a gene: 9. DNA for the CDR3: TGTGCCAGCAGTCCCGGACTAGCCCTGAAAGAGACCCAGTACTTC. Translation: CASSPGLALKETQYF.

CDR3 in DNA: TGTGCCAGCACCCTTAAACCCGTTGGGGCTGGAAACACCATATATTTT. Its protein product is CASTLKPVGAGNTIYF. The chain is built from TRBV9 and TRBJ1-3; D gene ambiguous. This CDR3 has 16 amino acids. Per germline, CDR1 SGDLS and CDR2 YYNGEE. Trimming took off 6 bases at V and 2 bases at J, with 18 bases between the two ends.

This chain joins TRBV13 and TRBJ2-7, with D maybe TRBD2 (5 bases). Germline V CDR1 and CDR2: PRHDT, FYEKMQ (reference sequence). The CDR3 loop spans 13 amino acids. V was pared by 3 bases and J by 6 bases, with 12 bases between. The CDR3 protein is CASSFDQGGEQYF. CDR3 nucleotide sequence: TGTGCCAGCAGCTTCGACCAAGGAGGCGAGCAGTACTTC.

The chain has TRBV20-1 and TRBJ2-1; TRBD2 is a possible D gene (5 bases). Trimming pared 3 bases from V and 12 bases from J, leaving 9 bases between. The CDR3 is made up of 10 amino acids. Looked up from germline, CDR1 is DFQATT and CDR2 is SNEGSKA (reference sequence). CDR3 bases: TGCAGTGCTAGCGGGGAGCGGCAGTTCTTC. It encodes CSASGERQFF.

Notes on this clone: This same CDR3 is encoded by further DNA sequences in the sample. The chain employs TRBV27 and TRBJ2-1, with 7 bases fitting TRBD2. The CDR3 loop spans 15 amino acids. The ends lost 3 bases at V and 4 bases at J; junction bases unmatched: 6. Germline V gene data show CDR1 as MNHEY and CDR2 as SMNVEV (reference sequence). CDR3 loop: CASSLGGSGYNEQFF. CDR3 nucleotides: TGTGCCAGCAGTTTGGGAGGGAGCGGTTACAATGAGCAGTTCTTC.

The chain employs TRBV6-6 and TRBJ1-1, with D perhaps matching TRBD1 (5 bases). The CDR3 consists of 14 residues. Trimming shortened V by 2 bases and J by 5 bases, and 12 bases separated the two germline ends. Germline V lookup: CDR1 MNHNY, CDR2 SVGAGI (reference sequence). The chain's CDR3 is CASSYMGGRTEAFF. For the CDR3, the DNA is TGTGCCAGCAGTTACATGGGGGGAAGGACTGAAGCTTTCTTT.

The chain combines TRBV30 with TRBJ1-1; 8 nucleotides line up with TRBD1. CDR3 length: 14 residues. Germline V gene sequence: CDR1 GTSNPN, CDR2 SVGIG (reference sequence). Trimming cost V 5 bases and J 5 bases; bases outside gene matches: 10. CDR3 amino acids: CAWDDRTGKTEAFF. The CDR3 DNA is TGTGCCTGGGACGATCGGACAGGGAAAACTGAAGCTTTCTTT.

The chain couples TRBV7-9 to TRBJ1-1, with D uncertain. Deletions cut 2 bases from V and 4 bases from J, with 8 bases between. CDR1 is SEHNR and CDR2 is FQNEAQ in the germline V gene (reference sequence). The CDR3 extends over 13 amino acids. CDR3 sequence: CASSLMAGTEAFF. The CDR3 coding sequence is TGTGCCAGCAGCTTAATGGCAGGCACTGAAGCTTTCTTT.

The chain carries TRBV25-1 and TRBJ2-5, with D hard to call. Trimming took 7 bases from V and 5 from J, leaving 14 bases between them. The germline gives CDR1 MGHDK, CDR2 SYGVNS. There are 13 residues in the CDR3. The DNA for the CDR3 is TGTGCCAGCACTATTGGTGTTTCCGAGACCCAGTACTTC. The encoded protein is CASTIGVSETQYF.

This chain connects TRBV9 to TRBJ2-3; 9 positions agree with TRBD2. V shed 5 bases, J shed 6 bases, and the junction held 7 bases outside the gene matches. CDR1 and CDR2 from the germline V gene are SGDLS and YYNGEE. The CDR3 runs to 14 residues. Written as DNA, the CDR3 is TGTGCCAGCAGGGGAGCGGGGGGCCAGGATACGCAGTATTTT. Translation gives CASRGAGGQDTQYF. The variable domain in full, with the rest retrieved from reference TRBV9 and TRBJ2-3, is DSGVTQTPKHLITATGQRVTLRCSPRSGDLSVYWYQQSLDQGLQFLIQYYNGEERAKGNILERFSAQQFPDLHSELNLSSLELGDSALYFCASRGAGGQDTQYFGPGTRLTVL.

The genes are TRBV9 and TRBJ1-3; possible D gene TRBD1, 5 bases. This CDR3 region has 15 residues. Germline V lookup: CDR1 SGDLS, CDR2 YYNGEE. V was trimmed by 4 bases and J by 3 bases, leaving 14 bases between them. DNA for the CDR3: TGTGCCAGCAGCCCCGGTCCTGGGGGTGGAAACACCATATATTTT. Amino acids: CASSPGPGGGNTIYF.

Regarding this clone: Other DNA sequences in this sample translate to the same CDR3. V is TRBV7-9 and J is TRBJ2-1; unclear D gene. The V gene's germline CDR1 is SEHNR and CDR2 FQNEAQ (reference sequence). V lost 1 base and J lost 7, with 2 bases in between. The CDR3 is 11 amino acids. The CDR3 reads CASSLDNEQFF. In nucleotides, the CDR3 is TGTGCCAGCAGCTTAGATAATGAGCAGTTCTTC.

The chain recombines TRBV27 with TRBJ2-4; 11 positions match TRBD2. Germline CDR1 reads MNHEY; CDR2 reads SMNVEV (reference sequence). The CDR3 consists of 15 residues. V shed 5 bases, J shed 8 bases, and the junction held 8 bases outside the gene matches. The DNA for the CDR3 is TGTGCCAGCAGTCCTGTAGCGGGAGGGAGGTACATTCAGTACTTC. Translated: CASSPVAGGRYIQYF.

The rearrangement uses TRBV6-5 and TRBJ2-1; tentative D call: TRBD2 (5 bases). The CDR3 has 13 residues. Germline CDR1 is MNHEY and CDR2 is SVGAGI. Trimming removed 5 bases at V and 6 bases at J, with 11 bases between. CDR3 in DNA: TGTGCCAGCAGTCCGGGGTGGGGCAATGAGCAGTTCTTC. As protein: CASSPGWGNEQFF.

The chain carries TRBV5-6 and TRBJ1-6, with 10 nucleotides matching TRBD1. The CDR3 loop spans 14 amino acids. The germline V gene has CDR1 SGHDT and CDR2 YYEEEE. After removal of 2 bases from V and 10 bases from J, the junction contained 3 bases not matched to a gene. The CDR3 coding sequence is TGTGCCAGCAGCTTTAGACAGGGGGCGTCACCCCTCCACTTT. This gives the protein CASSFRQGASPLHF.

The CDR3 protein is CASSENSGVAYEQYF. The CDR3, as DNA: TGCGCCAGCAGTGAGAATTCCGGAGTTGCCTACGAGCAGTACTTC. The chain employs TRBV10-2 and TRBJ2-7; D unresolved. V lost 2 bases, J lost 2 bases, and 13 bases lay in between. The CDR3 runs to 15 residues. CDR1 and CDR2 from the germline V gene are WSHSY and SAAADI.

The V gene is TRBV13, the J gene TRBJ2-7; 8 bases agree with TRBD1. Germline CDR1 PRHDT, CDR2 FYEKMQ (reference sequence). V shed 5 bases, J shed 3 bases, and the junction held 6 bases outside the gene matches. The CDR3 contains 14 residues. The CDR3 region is CASSPRDRNYEQYF. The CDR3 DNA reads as TGTGCCAGCAGCCCACGGGACAGGAACTACGAGCAGTACTTC. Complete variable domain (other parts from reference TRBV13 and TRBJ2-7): AAGVIQSPRHLIKEKRETATLKCYPIPRHDTVYWYQQGPGQDPQFLISFYEKMQSDKGSIPDRFSAQQFSDYHSELNMSSLELGDSALYFCASSPRDRNYEQYFGPGTRLTVT.

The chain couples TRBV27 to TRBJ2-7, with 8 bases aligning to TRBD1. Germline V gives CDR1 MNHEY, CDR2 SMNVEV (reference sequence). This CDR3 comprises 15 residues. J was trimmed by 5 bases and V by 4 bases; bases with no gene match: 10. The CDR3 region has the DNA TGTGCCAGCAGTTCGGGACCACAGGGGGTCAACGAGCAGTACTTC. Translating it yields CASSSGPQGVNEQYF.

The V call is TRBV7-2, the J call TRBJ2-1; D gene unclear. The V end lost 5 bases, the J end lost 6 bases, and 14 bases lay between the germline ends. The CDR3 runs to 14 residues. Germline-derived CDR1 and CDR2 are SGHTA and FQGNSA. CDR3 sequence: CASSASGYLNEQFF. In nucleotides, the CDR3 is TGTGCCAGCAGCGCATCGGGCTACCTCAATGAGCAGTTCTTC.

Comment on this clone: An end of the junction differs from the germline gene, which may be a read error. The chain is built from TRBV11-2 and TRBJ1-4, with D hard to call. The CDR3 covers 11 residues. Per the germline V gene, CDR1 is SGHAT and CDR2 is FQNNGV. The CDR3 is CASSLNAKLFF. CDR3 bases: TGTGCCAGCAGCTTGAATGCAAAACTGTTTTTT.

CDR3 in amino acids: CSVEEGGGLAGELFF. The DNA of the CDR3 is TGCAGCGTTGAAGAGGGCGGGGGTCTGGCCGGGGAGCTGTTTTTT. This chain joins TRBV29-1 and TRBJ2-2; 7 nucleotides match TRBD2. This CDR3 is built from 15 residues. Trimming cost V 0 bases and J 6 bases; bases outside gene matches: 7. Germline V gene sequence: CDR1 SQVTM, CDR2 ANQGSEA.

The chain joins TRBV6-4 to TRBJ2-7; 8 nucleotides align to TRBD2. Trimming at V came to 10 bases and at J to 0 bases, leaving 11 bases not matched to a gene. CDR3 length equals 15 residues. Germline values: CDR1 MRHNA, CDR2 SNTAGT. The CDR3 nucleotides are TGTGCCAACGCAGGCAGCGGGAGAAGCTCCTACGAGCAGTACTTC. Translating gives CANAGSGRSSYEQYF.

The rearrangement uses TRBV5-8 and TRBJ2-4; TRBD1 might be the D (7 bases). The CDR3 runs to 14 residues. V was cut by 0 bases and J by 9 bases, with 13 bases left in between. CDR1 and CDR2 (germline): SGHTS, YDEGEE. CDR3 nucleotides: TGTGCCAGCAGCTTGGAGCAGGGGGAGGCCATTCAGTACTTC. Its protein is CASSLEQGEAIQYF.

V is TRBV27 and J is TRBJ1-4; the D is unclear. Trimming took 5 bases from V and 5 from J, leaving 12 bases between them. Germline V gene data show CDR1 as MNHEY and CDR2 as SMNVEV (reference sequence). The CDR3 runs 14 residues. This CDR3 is CASSPAVLNEKLFF. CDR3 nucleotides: TGTGCCAGCAGTCCGGCTGTCTTGAATGAAAAACTGTTTTTT.

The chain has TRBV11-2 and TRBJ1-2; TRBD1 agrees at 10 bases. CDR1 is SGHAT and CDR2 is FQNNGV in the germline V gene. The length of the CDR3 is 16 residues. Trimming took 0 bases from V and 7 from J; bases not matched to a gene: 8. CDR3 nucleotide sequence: TGTGCCAGCAGCTTAGATCCGGACAGGGGGTCGTCTGGCTACACCTTC. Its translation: CASSLDPDRGSSGYTF.

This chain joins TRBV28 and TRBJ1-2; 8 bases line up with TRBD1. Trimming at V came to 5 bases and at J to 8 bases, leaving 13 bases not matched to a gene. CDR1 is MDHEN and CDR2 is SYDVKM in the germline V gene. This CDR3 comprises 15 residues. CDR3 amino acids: CASSPSWTGSGGYTF. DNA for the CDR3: TGTGCCAGCAGTCCTTCCTGGACAGGGTCAGGCGGCTACACCTTC.